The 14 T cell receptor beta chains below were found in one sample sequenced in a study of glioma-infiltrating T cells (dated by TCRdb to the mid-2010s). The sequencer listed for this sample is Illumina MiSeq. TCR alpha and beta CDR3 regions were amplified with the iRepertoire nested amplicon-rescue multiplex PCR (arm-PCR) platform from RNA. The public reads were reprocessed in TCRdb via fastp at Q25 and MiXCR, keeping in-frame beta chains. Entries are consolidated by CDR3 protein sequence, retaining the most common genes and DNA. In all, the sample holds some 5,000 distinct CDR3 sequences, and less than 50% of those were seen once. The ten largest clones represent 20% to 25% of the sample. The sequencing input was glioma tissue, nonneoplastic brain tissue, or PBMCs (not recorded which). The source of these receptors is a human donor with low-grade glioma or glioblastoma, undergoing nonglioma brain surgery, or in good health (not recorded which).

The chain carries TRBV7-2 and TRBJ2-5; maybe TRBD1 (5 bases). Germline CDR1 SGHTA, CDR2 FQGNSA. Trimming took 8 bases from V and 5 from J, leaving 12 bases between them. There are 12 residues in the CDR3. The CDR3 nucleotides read TGTGCCAGCGGCAGGGTTCATGAGACCCAGTACTTC. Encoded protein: CASGRVHETQYF.

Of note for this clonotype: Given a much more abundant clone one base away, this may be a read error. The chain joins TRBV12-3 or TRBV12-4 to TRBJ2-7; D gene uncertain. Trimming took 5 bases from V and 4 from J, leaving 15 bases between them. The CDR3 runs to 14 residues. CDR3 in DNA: TGTGCCAGCAGTGACTCGGCAAGGGCTTACGAGCAGTACTTC. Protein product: CASSDSARAYEQYF.

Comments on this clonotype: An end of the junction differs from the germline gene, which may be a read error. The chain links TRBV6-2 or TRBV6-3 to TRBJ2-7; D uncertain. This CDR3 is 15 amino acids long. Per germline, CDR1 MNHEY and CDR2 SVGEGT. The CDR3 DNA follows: TGTGTCAGCAGTTACAGCGCAGGCTCAATCTACGAACAGTACTTC. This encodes CVSSYSAGSIYEQYF.

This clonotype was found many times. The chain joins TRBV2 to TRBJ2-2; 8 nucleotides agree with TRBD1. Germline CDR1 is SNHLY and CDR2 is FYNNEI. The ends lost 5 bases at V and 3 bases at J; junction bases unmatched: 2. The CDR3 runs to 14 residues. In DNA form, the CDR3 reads TGTGCCAGCAGTCTGGACAGGGACACCGGGGAGCTGTTTTTT. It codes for CASSLDRDTGELFF.

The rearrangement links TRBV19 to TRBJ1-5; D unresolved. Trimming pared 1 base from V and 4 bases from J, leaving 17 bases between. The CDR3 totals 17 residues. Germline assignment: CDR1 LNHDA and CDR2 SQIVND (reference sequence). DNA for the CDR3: TGTGCCAGTAGTATAGGCTTTGTAGGTAGGGTGAATCAGCCCCAGCATTTT. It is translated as CASSIGFVGRVNQPQHF.

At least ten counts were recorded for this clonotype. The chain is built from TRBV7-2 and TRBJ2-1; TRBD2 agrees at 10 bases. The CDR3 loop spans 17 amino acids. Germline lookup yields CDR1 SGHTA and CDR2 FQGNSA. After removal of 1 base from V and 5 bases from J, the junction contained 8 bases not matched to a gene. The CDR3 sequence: CASSLGRLAGFNNEQFF. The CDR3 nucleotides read TGTGCCAGCAGCTTAGGGCGACTAGCGGGTTTTAACAATGAGCAGTTCTTC.

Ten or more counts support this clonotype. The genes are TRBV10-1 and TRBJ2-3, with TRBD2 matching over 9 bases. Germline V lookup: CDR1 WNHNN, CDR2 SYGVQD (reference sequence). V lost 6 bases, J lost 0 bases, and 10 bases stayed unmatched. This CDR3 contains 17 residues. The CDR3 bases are TGCGCCAGCAGGAGGGGAGCTAGCGGGAAGAGCACAGATACGCAGTATTTT. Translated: CASRRGASGKSTDTQYF.

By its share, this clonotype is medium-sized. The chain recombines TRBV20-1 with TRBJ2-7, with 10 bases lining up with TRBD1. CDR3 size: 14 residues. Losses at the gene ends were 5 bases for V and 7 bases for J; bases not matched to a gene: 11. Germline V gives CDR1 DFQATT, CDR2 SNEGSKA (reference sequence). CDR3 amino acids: CSAEAGTGVGEQYF. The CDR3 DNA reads TGCAGTGCTGAAGCCGGGACAGGGGTTGGGGAGCAGTACTTC.

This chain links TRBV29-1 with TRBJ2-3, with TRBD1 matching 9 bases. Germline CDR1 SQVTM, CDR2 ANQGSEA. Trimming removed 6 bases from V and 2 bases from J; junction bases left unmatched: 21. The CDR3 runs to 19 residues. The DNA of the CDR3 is TGCAGCGTCGATAAGGGACAGGGTTTGCCTGGGCCCCTCACAGATACGCAGTATTTT. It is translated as CSVDKGQGLPGPLTDTQYF.

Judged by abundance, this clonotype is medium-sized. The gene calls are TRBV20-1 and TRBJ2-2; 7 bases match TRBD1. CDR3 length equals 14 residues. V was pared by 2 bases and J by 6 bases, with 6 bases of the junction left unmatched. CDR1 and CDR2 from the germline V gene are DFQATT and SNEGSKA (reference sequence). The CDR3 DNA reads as TGCAGTGCTAGACGGACAGGCTCTGCCGGGGAGCTGTTTTTT. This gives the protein CSARRTGSAGELFF.

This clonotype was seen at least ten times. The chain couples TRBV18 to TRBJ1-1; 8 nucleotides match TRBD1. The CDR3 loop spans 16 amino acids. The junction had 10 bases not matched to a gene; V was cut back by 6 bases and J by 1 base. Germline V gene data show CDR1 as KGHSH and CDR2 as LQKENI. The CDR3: CASSQTQGARNTEAFF. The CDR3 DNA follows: TGTGCCAGCTCGCAAACCCAGGGGGCGAGGAACACTGAAGCTTTCTTT.

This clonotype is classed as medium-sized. The CDR3 here is CSARATVAYEQYF. For the CDR3, the DNA is TGCAGTGCTAGAGCGACGGTCGCCTACGAGCAGTACTTC. The rearrangement uses TRBV20-1 and TRBJ2-7; D unresolved. The length of the CDR3 is 13 residues. V lost 1 base to trimming and J lost 2 bases, with 9 bases between them. CDR1 is DFQATT, CDR2 SNEGSKA, per germline (reference sequence).

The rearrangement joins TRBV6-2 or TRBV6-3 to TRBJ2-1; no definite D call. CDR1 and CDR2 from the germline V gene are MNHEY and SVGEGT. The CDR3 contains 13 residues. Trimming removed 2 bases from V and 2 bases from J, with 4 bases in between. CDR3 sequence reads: CASSYGPYNEQFF. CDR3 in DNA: TGTGCCAGCAGTTACGGCCCCTACAATGAGCAGTTCTTC.

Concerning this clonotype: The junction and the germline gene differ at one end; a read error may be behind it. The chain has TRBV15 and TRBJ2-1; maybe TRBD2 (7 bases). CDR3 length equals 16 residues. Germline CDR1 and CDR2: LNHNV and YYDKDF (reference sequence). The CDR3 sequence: CATSVGLGGLNNERFF. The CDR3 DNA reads TGTGCCACCAGTGTAGGACTGGGGGGGCTGAACAATGAGCGGTTCTTC. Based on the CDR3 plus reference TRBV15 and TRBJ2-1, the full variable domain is DAMVIQNPRYQVTQFGKPVTLSCSQTLNHNVMYWYQQKSSQAPKLLFHYYDKDFNNEADTPDNFQSRRPNTSFCFLDIRSPGLGDTAMYLCATSVGLGGLNNERFFGPGTRLTVL.